The following is a T cell receptor beta chain sequence with its context. Antigen specificity is unknown. The record originates from a study of T cells expressing NK-cell markers. Synthesis of TCR beta cDNA relied on 5'RACE template switching carrying UMIs. TCRdb re-called the 5' RACE reads, yielding one record per CDR3 amino acid sequence without DNA. The sample includes some 500,000 distinct CDR3 sequences. Findings and limits, study-wide: Five or six donors showed dominant NKG2C+ clonotypes comprising roughly 1.0-7.0% of their CD8+ T cells. In four donors, these clonotypes also led the CD3+CD56-NKG2C+ fraction.

The TCR sequence derives from a woman in her fifties or sixties in good health. Sequenced material: blood T cells: a sorted CD56 or NKG2C T cell subset, CD4+ or CD8+ T cells, or bulk PBMC T cells (not recorded which).

The CDR3 loop is CASSLDGGNEQFF. J is TRBJ2-1 and V is TRBV11-2. Germline CDR1 is SGHAT and CDR2 is FQNNGV. CDR3 length: 13 residues.